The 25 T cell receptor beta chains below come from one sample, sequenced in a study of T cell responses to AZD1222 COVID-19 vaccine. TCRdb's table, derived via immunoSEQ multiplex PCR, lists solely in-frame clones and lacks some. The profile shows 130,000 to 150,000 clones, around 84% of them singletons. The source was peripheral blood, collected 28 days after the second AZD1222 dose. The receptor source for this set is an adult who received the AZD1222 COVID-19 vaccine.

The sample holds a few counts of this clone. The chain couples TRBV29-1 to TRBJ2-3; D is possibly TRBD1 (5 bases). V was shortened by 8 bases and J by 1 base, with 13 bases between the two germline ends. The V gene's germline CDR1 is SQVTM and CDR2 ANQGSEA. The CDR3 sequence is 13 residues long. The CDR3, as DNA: TGCAGCTTAAAGCTAGGGGGCACAGATACGCAGTATTTT. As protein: CSLKLGGTDTQYF.

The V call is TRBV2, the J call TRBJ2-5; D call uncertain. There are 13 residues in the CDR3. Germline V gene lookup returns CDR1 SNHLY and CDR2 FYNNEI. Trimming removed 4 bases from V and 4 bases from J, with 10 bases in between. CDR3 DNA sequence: TGTGCCAGCAGTGTTGGGCGGATAGAGACCCAGTACTTC. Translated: CASSVGRIETQYF.

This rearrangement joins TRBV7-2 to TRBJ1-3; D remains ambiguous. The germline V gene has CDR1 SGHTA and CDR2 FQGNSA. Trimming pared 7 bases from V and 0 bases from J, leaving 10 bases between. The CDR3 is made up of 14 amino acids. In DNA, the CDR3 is TGTGCCAGCACCCCCATAGCCTCTGGAAACACCATATATTTT. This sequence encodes CASTPIASGNTIYF.

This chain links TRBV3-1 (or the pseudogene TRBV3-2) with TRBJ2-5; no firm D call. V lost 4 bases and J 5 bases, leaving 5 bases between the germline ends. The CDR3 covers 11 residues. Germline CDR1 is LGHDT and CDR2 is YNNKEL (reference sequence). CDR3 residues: CASSLLETQYF. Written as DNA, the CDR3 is TGTGCCAGCAGCCTCCTCGAGACCCAGTACTTC.

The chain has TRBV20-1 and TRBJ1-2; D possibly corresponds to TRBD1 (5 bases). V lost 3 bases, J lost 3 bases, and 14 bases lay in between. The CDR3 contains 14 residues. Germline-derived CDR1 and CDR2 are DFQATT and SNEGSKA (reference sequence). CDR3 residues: CSASAGGRDYGYTF. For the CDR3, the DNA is TGCAGTGCTAGTGCGGGGGGGAGAGACTATGGCTACACCTTC.

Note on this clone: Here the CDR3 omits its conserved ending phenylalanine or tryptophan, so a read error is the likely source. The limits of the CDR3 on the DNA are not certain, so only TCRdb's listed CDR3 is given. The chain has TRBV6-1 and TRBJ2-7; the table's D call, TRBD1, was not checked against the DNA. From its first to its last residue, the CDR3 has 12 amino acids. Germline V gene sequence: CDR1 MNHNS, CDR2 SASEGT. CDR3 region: CASSDGTPGVVI.

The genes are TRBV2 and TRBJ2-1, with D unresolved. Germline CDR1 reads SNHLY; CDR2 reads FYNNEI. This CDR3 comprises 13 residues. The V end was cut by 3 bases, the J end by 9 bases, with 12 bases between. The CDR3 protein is CASSDTSFGEQFF. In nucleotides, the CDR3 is TGTGCCAGCAGTGACACGAGTTTTGGTGAGCAGTTCTTC. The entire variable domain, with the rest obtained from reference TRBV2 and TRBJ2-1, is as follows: EPEVTQTPSHQVTQMGQEVILRCVPISNHLYFYWYRQILGQKVEFLVSFYNNEISEKSEIFDDQFSVERPDGSNFTLKIRSTKLEDSAMYFCASSDTSFGEQFFGPGTRLTVL.

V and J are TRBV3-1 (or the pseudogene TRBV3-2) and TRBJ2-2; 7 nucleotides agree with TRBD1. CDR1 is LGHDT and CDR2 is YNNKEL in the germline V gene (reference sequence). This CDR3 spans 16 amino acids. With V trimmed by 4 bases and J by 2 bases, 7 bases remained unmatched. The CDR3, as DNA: TGTGCCAGCAGCCCCCTACAGGGGAAAAACACCGGGGAGCTGTTTTTT. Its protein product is CASSPLQGKNTGELFF.

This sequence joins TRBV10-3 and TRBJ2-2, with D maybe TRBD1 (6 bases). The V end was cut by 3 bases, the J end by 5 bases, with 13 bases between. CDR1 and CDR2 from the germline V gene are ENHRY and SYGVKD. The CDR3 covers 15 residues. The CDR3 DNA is TGTGCCATCAGTGAAAGCCGGCAGGGGACCGGGGAGCTGTTTTTT. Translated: CAISESRQGTGELFF.

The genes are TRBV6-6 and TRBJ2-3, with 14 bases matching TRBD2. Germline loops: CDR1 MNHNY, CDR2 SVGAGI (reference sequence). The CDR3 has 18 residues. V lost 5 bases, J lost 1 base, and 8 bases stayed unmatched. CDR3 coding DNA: TGTGCCAGCAGTCTAGGGACTAGCGGGAGTTTCGGCACAGATACGCAGTATTTT. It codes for CASSLGTSGSFGTDTQYF.

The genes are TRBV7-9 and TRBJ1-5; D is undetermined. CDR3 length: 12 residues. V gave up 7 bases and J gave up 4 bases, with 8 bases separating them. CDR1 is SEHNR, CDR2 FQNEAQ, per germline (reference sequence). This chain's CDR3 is CASNRGNQPQHF. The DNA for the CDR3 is TGTGCCAGCAACCGAGGTAATCAGCCCCAGCATTTT.

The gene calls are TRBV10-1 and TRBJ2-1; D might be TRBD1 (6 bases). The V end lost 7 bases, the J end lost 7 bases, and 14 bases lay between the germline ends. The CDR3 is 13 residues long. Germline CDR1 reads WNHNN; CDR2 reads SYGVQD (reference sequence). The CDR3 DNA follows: TGCGCCAGCATGGCGACAGGTGAAAATGAGCAGTTCTTC. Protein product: CASMATGENEQFF.

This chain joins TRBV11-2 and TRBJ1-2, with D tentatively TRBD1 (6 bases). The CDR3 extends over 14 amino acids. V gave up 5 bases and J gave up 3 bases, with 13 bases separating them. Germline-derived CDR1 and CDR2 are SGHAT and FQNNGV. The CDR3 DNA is TGTGCCAGCAGCGCTTCGGACAGAGACTATGGCTACACCTTC. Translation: CASSASDRDYGYTF.

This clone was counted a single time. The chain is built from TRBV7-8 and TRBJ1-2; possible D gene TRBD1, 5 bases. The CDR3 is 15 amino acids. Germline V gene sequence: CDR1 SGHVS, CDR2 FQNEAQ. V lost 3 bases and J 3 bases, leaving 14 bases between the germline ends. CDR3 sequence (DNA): TGTGCCAGCAGCTTGGCAGGGATGGCCCACTATGGCTACACCTTC. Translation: CASSLAGMAHYGYTF.

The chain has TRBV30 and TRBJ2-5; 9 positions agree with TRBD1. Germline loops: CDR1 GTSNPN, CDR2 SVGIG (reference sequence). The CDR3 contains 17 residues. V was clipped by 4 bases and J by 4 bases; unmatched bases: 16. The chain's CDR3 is CAWISGPNRGRGETQYF. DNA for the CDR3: TGTGCCTGGATCTCCGGCCCCAACAGGGGGCGAGGAGAGACCCAGTACTTC.

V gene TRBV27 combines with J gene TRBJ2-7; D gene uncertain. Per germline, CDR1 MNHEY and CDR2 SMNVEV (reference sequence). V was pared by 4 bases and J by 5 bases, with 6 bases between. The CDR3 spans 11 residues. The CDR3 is CASSSRHEQYF. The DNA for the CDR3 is TGTGCCAGCAGTTCACGGCACGAGCAGTACTTC.

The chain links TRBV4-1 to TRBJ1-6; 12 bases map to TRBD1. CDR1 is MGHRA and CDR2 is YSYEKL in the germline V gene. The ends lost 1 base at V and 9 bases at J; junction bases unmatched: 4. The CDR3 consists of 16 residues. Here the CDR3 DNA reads TGCGCCAGCAGCCAAGCGGGGACAGGGGGCTTTTCACCCCTCCACTTT. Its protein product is CASSQAGTGGFSPLHF.

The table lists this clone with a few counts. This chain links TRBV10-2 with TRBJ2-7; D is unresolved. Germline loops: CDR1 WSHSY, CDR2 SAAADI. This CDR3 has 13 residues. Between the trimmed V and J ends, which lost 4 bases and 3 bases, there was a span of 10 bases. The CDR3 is CASSGRGSYEQYF. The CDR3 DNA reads TGCGCCAGCAGTGGAAGAGGAAGCTACGAGCAGTACTTC.

CDR3 nucleotides: TGTGCCAGCAGTTCTAGCGGGGCCGGTGAGCAGTTCTTC. It is translated as CASSSSGAGEQFF. The genes are TRBV7-2 and TRBJ2-1, with 9 bases lining up with TRBD2. The CDR3 covers 13 residues. Germline lookup yields CDR1 SGHTA and CDR2 FQGNSA. J gave up 9 bases and V 6 bases, and 6 bases lay outside the gene matches.

The CDR3 sequence is CASRGRQETQYF. The CDR3 nucleotides are TGTGCCAGCAGAGGGAGGCAAGAGACCCAGTACTTC. The chain couples TRBV7-8 to TRBJ2-5; tentative D call: TRBD2 (6 bases). The CDR3 length is 12 residues. V lost 6 bases, J lost 2 bases, and 7 bases lay in between. Germline V gene sequence: CDR1 SGHVS, CDR2 FQNEAQ.

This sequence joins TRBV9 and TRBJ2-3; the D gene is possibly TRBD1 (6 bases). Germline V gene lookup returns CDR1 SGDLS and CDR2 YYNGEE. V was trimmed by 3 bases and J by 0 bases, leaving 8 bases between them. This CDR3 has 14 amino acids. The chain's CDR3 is CASSATGSTDTQYF. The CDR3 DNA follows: TGTGCCAGCAGCGCAACAGGGAGCACAGATACGCAGTATTTT.

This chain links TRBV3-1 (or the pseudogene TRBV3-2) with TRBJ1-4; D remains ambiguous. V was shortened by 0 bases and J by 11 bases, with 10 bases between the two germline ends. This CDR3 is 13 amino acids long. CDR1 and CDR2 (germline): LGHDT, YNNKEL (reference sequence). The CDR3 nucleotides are TGTGCCAGCAGCCAAGAAGGTAGACCCAAACTGTTTTTT. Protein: CASSQEGRPKLFF.

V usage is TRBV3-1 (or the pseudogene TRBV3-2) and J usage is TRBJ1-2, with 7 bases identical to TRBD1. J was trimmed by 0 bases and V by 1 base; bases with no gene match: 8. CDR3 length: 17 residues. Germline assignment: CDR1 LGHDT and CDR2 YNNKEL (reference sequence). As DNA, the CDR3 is TGTGCCAGCAGCCAAGTACCCAGGGGGGTCACTAACTATGGCTACACCTTC. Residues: CASSQVPRGVTNYGYTF.

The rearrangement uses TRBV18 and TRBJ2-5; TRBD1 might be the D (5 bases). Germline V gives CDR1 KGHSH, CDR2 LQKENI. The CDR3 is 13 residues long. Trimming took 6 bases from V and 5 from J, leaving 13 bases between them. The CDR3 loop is CASSKQEKETQYF. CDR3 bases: TGTGCCAGCTCCAAACAGGAAAAGGAGACCCAGTACTTC.

CDR3 sequence reads: CASSQDMGVDTQYF. In nucleotides, the CDR3 is TGTGCCAGCAGCCAGGACATGGGGGTCGATACGCAGTATTTT. The V and J genes are TRBV5-6 and TRBJ2-3; tentatively, D is TRBD1 or TRBD2 (5 bases each). V lost 4 bases and J 6 bases, leaving 15 bases between the germline ends. CDR1 and CDR2 (germline): SGHDT, YYEEEE. The CDR3 extends over 14 amino acids.